This entry lists 5 T cell receptor beta chains sequenced from one sample in a study of vaccination effects on CD4 cells after COVID-19. Before any sequencing was done, the ViraFEST assay used viral peptide pools to expand antigen-specific CD4+ T cells. Around day 10 of culture, CD4+ T cells were separated out. It was two doses of either the BNT162b2 or mRNA-1273 vaccine that participants received. Their cognate antigens are unknown. The assay was immunoSEQ multiplex PCR, and TCRdb's table has in-frame clones only and misses some. This sample carries roughly 24,000 clones, around 77% of them seen once, and the ten largest clones take 20% to 25%. Source: CD4+ T cells from PBMCs cultured with HCoV-NL63 spike peptides, taken after COVID-19 vaccination. The receptor source for this set is a human donor who received a COVID-19 vaccine.

V gene TRBV18 combines with J gene TRBJ1-2; perhaps TRBD1 as D (6 bases). The CDR3 covers 13 residues. V lost 6 bases, J lost 6 bases, and 14 bases lay in between. CDR1 and CDR2 (germline): KGHSH, LQKENI. In DNA, the CDR3 is TGTGCCAGCTCTACCGAGGGGGGGAATGGCTACACCTTC. This encodes CASSTEGGNGYTF.

Only one count was recorded for this clone. The rearrangement joins TRBV13 to TRBJ1-1; 9 bases align to TRBD1. Per germline, CDR1 PRHDT and CDR2 FYEKMQ (reference sequence). The junction had 11 bases not matched to a gene; V was cut back by 5 bases and J by 10 bases. CDR3 size: 14 residues. Here the CDR3 reads CASSAQGASFRAFF. CDR3 coding DNA: TGTGCCAGCAGCGCACAGGGGGCCTCTTTTAGAGCTTTCTTT.

J is TRBJ2-2 and V is TRBV4-2; no clear D. Trimming took off 0 bases at V and 5 bases at J, with 13 bases between the two ends. The germline gives CDR1 LGHNA, CDR2 YNFKEQ. The CDR3 extends over 16 amino acids. The CDR3 DNA follows: TGTGCCAGCAGCCAAGAGAACGACAAATTGACCGGGGAGCTGTTTTTT. This encodes CASSQENDKLTGELFF.

V gene TRBV2 combines with J gene TRBJ1-2, with TRBD1 matching 7 bases. Germline CDR1 is SNHLY and CDR2 is FYNNEI. With 4 bases clipped from V and 2 bases from J, the junction kept 4 bases outside the gene matches. The CDR3 is 14 residues long. CDR3 sequence: CASSAGQMNYGYTF. In nucleotides, the CDR3 is TGTGCCAGCAGTGCGGGACAGATGAACTATGGCTACACCTTC.

The chain combines TRBV19 with TRBJ2-1; D perhaps matches TRBD1 (6 bases). Trimming cost V 0 bases and J 8 bases, with 11 bases left between them. The CDR3 extends over 14 amino acids. Germline loops: CDR1 LNHDA, CDR2 SQIVND (reference sequence). The CDR3 sequence is CASSIDSQGDEQFF. CDR3 in DNA: TGTGCCAGTAGTATAGACTCACAGGGCGATGAGCAGTTCTTC. Complete variable domain (other parts from reference TRBV19 and TRBJ2-1): DGGITQSPKYLFRKEGQNVTLSCEQNLNHDAMYWYRQDPGQGLRLIYYSQIVNDFQKGDIAEGYSVSREKKESFPLTVTSAQKNPTAFYLCASSIDSQGDEQFFGPGTRLTVL.